The clone carrying this T cell receptor (beta chain) was seen a few times. Its matching antigen is unknown. This specimen belongs to a study of molecular identifiers for immune sequencing clone quantification. Study-wide points: Clones with over 20 RNA copies captured over 99% of effector molecules but under 1% of naive ones. Identical TCR molecules that share a barcode could lead to an underestimation of highly expanded clone sizes.

The bulk TCR libraries were made with methods described before and with listed TCR primers. In TCRdb, the PCR reads were re-called with MiXCR into one record per CDR3 protein. The repertoire has about 510,000 distinct CDR3 sequences, 20% to 25% of them found once; the top ten carry around 0.86%. Investigators produced naive CD8 libraries from approximately 20,000 to 1,000,000 sorted cells, drawing on 10%, 30% or 50% RNA. Sequences were obtained from naive CD8+ T cells from blood, with Jurkat cell RNA spiked in. As to subset: FACS-sorted CD8+CD4-CCR7+CD45RA+ naive T cells. The clonotype comes from a human donor in good health. Some libraries in this study had Jurkat cell RNA spiked in.

The CDR3 nucleotides read TGTGCCAGTAGTATGTGGGTGTTGGGCTACGAGCAGTACTTC. Its protein product is CASSMWVLGYEQYF. The genes are TRBV19 and TRBJ2-7; D is undetermined. V lost 3 bases and J 3 bases, leaving 12 bases between the germline ends. The CDR3 consists of 14 residues. Germline-derived CDR1 and CDR2 are LNHDA and SQIVND (reference sequence). The whole variable domain, filled in from reference TRBV19 and TRBJ2-7, reads DGGITQSPKYLFRKEGQNVTLSCEQNLNHDAMYWYRQDPGQGLRLIYYSQIVNDFQKGDIAEGYSVSREKKESFPLTVTSAQKNPTAFYLCASSMWVLGYEQYFGPGTRLTVT.